A selection of T cell receptor beta chains follows, all from one sample in a study of shared clonotypes between healthy human individuals. Assay: immunoSEQ multiplex PCR; the TCRdb copy retains only in-frame clones and omits some. The sample shows about 1.1 million clones, 70% to 85% of them seen only once. The sequencing sample was made of memory CD4+ T cells from PBMCs. The receptors stem from a man aged 18 to 29 in good health. Some clones in this sample may be carry-over from other donors' samples. Each CDR3 is given with its conserved first and last residue.

>TRBJ2-1|TRBV28
CASSLGGLAGPYNEQFF
>TRBJ2-7|TRBV2
CASSGQGAFYEQYF
>TRBJ2-2|TRBV5-5
CASSLLAGASGELFF
>TRBJ1-1|TRBV6-1
CASSRPGDTEAFF
>TRBJ2-2|TRBV4-3
CASSQEVRQYTGELFF
>TRBJ2-5|TRBV5-4
CASSLEGTQETQYF
>TRBJ1-2|TRBV7-9
CASSRGQGPFDGYTF
>TRBJ2-5|TRBV7-2
CASSLVFRGTQYF
>TRBJ1-2|TRBV5-6
CASTLRGEDYGYTF
>TRBJ1-5|TRBV6-1
CASSEAGDQPQHF
>TRBJ1-4|TRBV4-3
CASSQDHHRATGEKLFF
>TRBJ2-2|TRBV5-1
CASSGGGRNTGELFF
>TRBJ2-1|TRBV18
CASSPPGLAGGYGYNEQFF
>TRBJ1-2|TRBV2
CASSYVKGGSGYTF
>TRBJ2-5|TRBV28
CASKLDLRETQYF
>TRBJ1-1|TRBV9
CASSVVGGESTEAFF
>TRBJ1-6|TRBV5-1
CASSLAVDNSPLHF
>TRBJ2-3|TRBV19
CASSIPGGTDTQYF
>TRBJ1-5|TRBV28
CASRRDNQPQHF
>TRBJ2-7|TRBV7-2
CASSLIRAGIDEQYF
>TRBJ1-1|TRBV15
CATSRDVGFSTEAFF
>TRBJ2-4|TRBV7-2
CASSLRGQGHIQYF
>TRBJ1-3|TRBV28
CASSPGTGFSSTIYF
>TRBJ2-5|TRBV6-5
CASSPERESSQYF
>TRBJ2-5|TRBV5-6
CASSTSSLARIETQYF
>TRBJ1-5|TRBV6-1
CASSLDRWQPQHF
>TRBJ2-1|TRBV27
CASSLAGAQAYNEQFF
>TRBJ1-1|TRBV18
CASSQHRGSTEAFF
>TRBJ2-3|TRBV30
CAWRFGTGDPDTQYF
>TRBJ1-3|TRBV7-9
CASSSGLQGNTIYF
>TRBJ1-1|TRBV5-1
CASNEPNTEAFF
>TRBJ2-3|TRBV29-1
CSVVPSQGGDTQYF
>TRBJ2-3|TRBV28
CASRNAGLSTDTQYF
>TRBJ2-7|TRBV27
CASSPGSTYEQYF
>TRBJ2-7|TRBV6-1
CASRRFRDGPYEQYF
>TRBJ1-1|TRBV6-1
CASSEWGMNTEAFF
>TRBJ2-7|TRBV14
CASSQWSGSIKFDEQYF
>TRBJ2-3|TRBV5-1
CASSGWTSGGTNTQYF
>TRBJ1-1|TRBV19
CASHQWDTLNTEAFF
>TRBJ1-2|TRBV28
CASRSGFLYGYTF
>TRBJ2-5|TRBV2
CASKEEAQYF
>TRBJ2-7|TRBV28
CASSSFQGSYEQYF